This TCR beta chain was sequenced for a study of blood T cell repertoires in COVID-19. The wider study: Researchers got acute and convalescent COVID-19 samples from the United States, Italy and Spain. PBMCs, B-cell-depleted T cells, or T cells provided the cDNA or gDNA that made up the material.

The CDR3 extends over 15 amino acids. V lost 4 bases to trimming and J lost 2 bases; unmatched junction nucleotides: 8. Germline V gene data show CDR1 as GTSNPN and CDR2 as SVGIG (reference sequence). This table comes from immunoSEQ multiplex PCR, and its TCRdb copy is limited to in-frame clones, with some not included. The table includes roughly 340,000 clones, about nine tenths detected once. The chain recombines TRBV30 with TRBJ2-1, with 7 bases aligning to TRBD2. Sequences were obtained from peripheral blood. The receptor's source is a woman in her 70s with COVID-19, enrolled during active disease. CDR3 sequence reads: CAWTARSGAYNEQFF. CDR3 nucleotide sequence: TGTGCCTGGACGGCCAGAAGCGGGGCCTACAATGAGCAGTTCTTC.